The next 22 T cell receptor beta chains were all read from a single sample in a study of OX40 agonist ivuxolimab in advanced cancers. Clones were sequenced by immunoSEQ multiplex PCR, and TCRdb holds only the in-frame ones, with some missing. There are tens of thousands of clones in the sample; about 93% occur only once, and 20% lies in the top ten. The specimen was CD4+ or CD8+ T cells sorted from blood, collected in a trial of the OX40 agonist ivuxolimab. The receptors originated from an adult with an advanced solid tumor such as melanoma, head and neck, liver or kidney cancer.

This chain links TRBV28 with TRBJ2-7, with 8 bases that match TRBD1. This CDR3 is built from 15 residues. CDR1 is MDHEN, CDR2 SYDVKM, per germline. V shed 0 bases and J 1 base; nucleotides not matched to a gene: 2. DNA of the CDR3: TGTGCCAGCAGTTTATGGGGGACAGGATCCTACGAGCAGTACTTC. Protein product: CASSLWGTGSYEQYF.

The chain uses TRBV15 and TRBJ1-2; perhaps TRBD1 as D (5 bases). The CDR3 covers 14 residues. Germline CDR1 is LNHNV and CDR2 is YYDKDF (reference sequence). The V end lost 8 bases, the J end lost 2 bases, and 15 bases lay between the germline ends. The CDR3 region has the DNA TGTGCCACCTCAGGGTCAGGGCGGAACTATGGCTACACCTTC. This translates into CATSGSGRNYGYTF.

This sequence joins TRBV6-1 and TRBJ1-3; D ambiguous. Per germline, CDR1 MNHNS and CDR2 SASEGT. Trimming removed 0 bases from V and 8 bases from J, with 8 bases in between. This CDR3 contains 13 residues. This CDR3 is CASSEAPLDTIYF. CDR3 nucleotides: TGTGCCAGCAGTGAAGCCCCCTTAGACACCATATATTTT.

The chain joins TRBV5-1 to TRBJ2-7; TRBD1 agrees at 9 bases. The CDR3 has 14 residues. V lost 4 bases and J lost 4; bases outside the gene matches: 6. Germline CDR1 reads SGHRS; CDR2 reads YFSETQ. CDR3 in DNA: TGCGCCAGCAGCATCCGACAGGGGGGTTACGAGCAGTACTTC. It codes for CASSIRQGGYEQYF. Full variable domain (remainder filled in from reference TRBV5-1 and TRBJ2-7): KAGVTQTPRYLIKTRGQQVTLSCSPISGHRSVSWYQQTPGQGLQFLFEYFSETQRNKGNFPGRFSGRQFSNSRSEMNVSTLELGDSALYLCASSIRQGGYEQYFGPGTRLTVT.

The rearrangement joins TRBV7-2 to TRBJ2-3; 8 positions match TRBD2. Germline CDR1 is SGHTA and CDR2 is FQGNSA. The V gene end was trimmed by 1 base and the J gene end by 3 bases; junction bases not matched to a gene: 3. CDR3 length: 15 amino acids. CDR3 region: CASSLEASGTDTQYF. The CDR3, as DNA: TGTGCCAGCAGCTTAGAGGCTAGCGGGACAGATACGCAGTATTTT.

This chain joins TRBV5-1 and TRBJ1-4, with 10 positions matching TRBD1. V was pared by 5 bases and J by 8 bases, with 9 bases of the junction left unmatched. The germline V gene has CDR1 SGHRS and CDR2 YFSETQ. The CDR3 length is 15 residues. The CDR3 DNA is TGCGCCAGCAGACCCGGGACAGGGGCGAGAGAAAAACTGTTTTTT. Amino acid sequence: CASRPGTGAREKLFF.

The chain is built from TRBV5-1 and TRBJ1-2; D might be TRBD1 (6 bases). Between the trimmed V and J ends, which lost 0 bases and 1 base, there was a span of 25 bases. This CDR3 is built from 20 residues. The germline V gene encodes CDR1 SGHRS and CDR2 YFSETQ. The CDR3 nucleotides are TGCGCCAGCAGCTTGGAGTTTTCGAAGGACAGACCTTTTTTTAACTATGGCTACACCTTC. This sequence encodes CASSLEFSKDRPFFNYGYTF.

This clone occurred once. This sequence joins TRBV5-6 and TRBJ1-5; D possibly corresponds to TRBD1 (5 bases). CDR1 is SGHDT, CDR2 YYEEEE, per germline. The CDR3 sequence is 15 residues long. V lost 0 bases, J lost 4 bases, and 11 bases lay in between. The DNA of the CDR3 is TGTGCCAGCAGCTTGGGGGGGGGATGGAATCAGCCCCAGCATTTT. This codes for CASSLGGGWNQPQHF. Full variable domain (outside the CDR3, taken from reference TRBV5-6 and TRBJ1-5): DAGVTQSPTHLIKTRGQQVTLRCSPKSGHDTVSWYQQALGQGPQFIFQYYEEEERQRGNFPDRFSGHQFPNYSSELNVNALLLGDSALYLCASSLGGGWNQPQHFGDGTRLSIL.

This clone was seen only once. V usage is TRBV7-2 and J usage is TRBJ2-3; TRBD2 might be the D (6 bases). Trimming took off 5 bases at V and 6 bases at J, with 15 bases between the two ends. Germline V lookup: CDR1 SGHTA, CDR2 FQGNSA. The CDR3 has 14 amino acids. The CDR3 sequence: CASSPRQAGDTQYF. The CDR3 coding sequence is TGTGCCAGCAGCCCTCGGCAGGCGGGGGATACGCAGTATTTT.

The chain is built from TRBV4-3 and TRBJ2-4, with a possible D match to TRBD1 (5 bases). The V and J ends lost 0 bases and 5 bases respectively, with 14 bases between them. The germline CDR1 and CDR2 sequences are LGHNA and YSLEER. The CDR3 extends over 16 amino acids. DNA for the CDR3: TGCGCCAGCAGCCAAGAAAGGGTAGGGGATCAAAACATTCAGTACTTC. It translates to CASSQERVGDQNIQYF.

The chain carries TRBV10-1 and TRBJ2-1; the match to TRBD1 covers 9 bases. This CDR3 has 19 amino acids. Germline loops: CDR1 WNHNN, CDR2 SYGVQD (reference sequence). V was clipped by 6 bases and J by 0 bases; unmatched bases: 15. The CDR3 loop reads CASSEGGTGKLSSYNEQFF. The CDR3 nucleotides read TGCGCCAGCAGCGAGGGTGGGACAGGGAAATTATCCTCCTACAATGAGCAGTTCTTC.

The chain joins TRBV6-5 to TRBJ2-7; possibly TRBD2 for D (6 bases). This CDR3 is 11 amino acids long. From germline, CDR1 is MNHEY and CDR2 SVGAGI. In DNA, the CDR3 is TGTGCAGGGGACTCCCCATGGGAGCAGTACTTC. As protein: CAGDSPWEQYF.

The V call is TRBV7-8, the J call TRBJ1-2; TRBD1 aligns across 7 bases. CDR3 length equals 11 residues. J gave up 6 bases and V 8 bases, and 3 bases lay outside the gene matches. CDR1 SGHVS and CDR2 FQNEAQ come from the germline V gene. CDR3: CASAQGDGYTF. The CDR3 nucleotides are TGTGCCAGCGCTCAGGGGGATGGCTACACCTTC. The full variable domain, rest sourced from reference TRBV7-8 and TRBJ1-2, is GAGVSQSPRYKVAKRGQDVALRCDPISGHVSLFWYQQALGQGPEFLTYFQNEAQLDKSGLPSDRFFAERPEGSVSTLKIQRTQQEDSAVYLCASAQGDGYTFGSGTRLTVV.

The genes are TRBV5-4 and TRBJ2-4; possible D gene TRBD2, 5 bases. The CDR3 spans 15 residues. The germline CDR1 and CDR2 sequences are SGHNT and YYREEE (reference sequence). Trimming removed 0 bases from V and 7 bases from J, with 14 bases in between. This CDR3 reads CASSLGPSGENIQYF. The CDR3 nucleotides are TGTGCCAGCAGCTTGGGACCCTCCGGGGAGAACATTCAGTACTTC.

This chain joins TRBV5-4 and TRBJ2-7, with 11 bases that match TRBD2. V dropped 7 bases and J dropped 6; count of bases not matched to a gene: 3. CDR3 size: 12 residues. Germline-derived CDR1 and CDR2 are SGHNT and YYREEE (reference sequence). The CDR3: CASGLAGGEQYF. CDR3 sequence (DNA): TGTGCCAGCGGGCTAGCGGGAGGCGAGCAGTACTTC. Using reference TRBV5-4 and TRBJ2-7 for the parts outside the CDR3, the full variable domain is ETGVTQSPTHLIKTRGQQVTLRCSSQSGHNTVSWYQQALGQGPQFIFQYYREEENGRGNFPPRFSGLQFPNYSSELNVNALELDDSALYLCASGLAGGEQYFGPGTRLTVT.

J is TRBJ2-5 and V is TRBV6-1; D call uncertain. Trimming took off 7 bases at V and 0 bases at J, with 12 bases between the two ends. Germline V gives CDR1 MNHNS, CDR2 SASEGT. The CDR3 runs to 14 residues. The CDR3 reads CASKVNAYQETQYF. For the CDR3, the DNA is TGTGCCAGCAAGGTCAATGCGTACCAAGAGACCCAGTACTTC.

This clone was detected only once. The V call is TRBV15, the J call TRBJ2-7, with TRBD1 matching over 7 bases. CDR1 LNHNV and CDR2 YYDKDF come from the germline V gene (reference sequence). J was trimmed by 5 bases and V by 4 bases; bases with no gene match: 11. The CDR3 contains 15 residues. This CDR3 reads CATSTRQGVSHEQYF. In DNA form, the CDR3 reads TGTGCCACCAGCACGCGACAGGGAGTTTCGCACGAGCAGTACTTC.

This chain links TRBV27 with TRBJ1-1, with D perhaps TRBD1 (6 bases). CDR3 length equals 15 residues. Germline CDR1 reads MNHEY; CDR2 reads SMNVEV (reference sequence). V lost 4 bases to trimming and J lost 1 base, with 13 bases between them. CDR3 loop: CASSSTTGSNTEAFF. The CDR3 DNA is TGTGCCAGCAGTTCCACGACAGGTTCGAACACTGAAGCTTTCTTT.

V and J are TRBV20-1 and TRBJ2-1, with D possibly TRBD1 on 5 matching bases. The CDR3 has 11 amino acids. The ends were cut back, 3 bases at V and 10 bases at J, with 10 bases in the middle. In germline, CDR1 is DFQATT, CDR2 SNEGSKA (reference sequence). CDR3 nucleotides: TGCAGTGCTAGCCCAGGGCAGGAGCAGTTCTTC. Translated, it gives CSASPGQEQFF.

J is TRBJ2-7 and V is TRBV7-2; D is uncertain. Germline-derived CDR1 and CDR2 are SGHTA and FQGNSA. This CDR3 is 14 amino acids long. Deletions cut 3 bases from V and 6 bases from J, with 15 bases between. This CDR3 is CASSFTPAKAEQYF. In nucleotides, the CDR3 is TGTGCCAGCAGCTTTACCCCGGCGAAGGCCGAGCAGTACTTC.

The chain employs TRBV30 and TRBJ2-7, with a tentative D call TRBD1 (7 bases). Trimming left V 0 bases short and J 1 base short, with 13 bases between. Germline V gives CDR1 GTSNPN, CDR2 SVGIG (reference sequence). The CDR3 contains 15 residues. The CDR3 reads CAWSVTRGESYEQYF. Here the CDR3 DNA reads TGTGCCTGGAGTGTAACCAGGGGGGAGTCCTACGAGCAGTACTTC.

This chain links TRBV19 with TRBJ2-1, with 7 bases lining up with TRBD2. Germline trimming cut 3 bases from V and 0 bases from J; bases unmatched to any gene: 2. The CDR3 covers 15 residues. The germline gives CDR1 LNHDA, CDR2 SQIVND (reference sequence). CDR3 loop: CASSIRGSSYNEQFF. The DNA of the CDR3 is TGTGCCAGTAGTATTCGCGGGAGCTCCTACAATGAGCAGTTCTTC.